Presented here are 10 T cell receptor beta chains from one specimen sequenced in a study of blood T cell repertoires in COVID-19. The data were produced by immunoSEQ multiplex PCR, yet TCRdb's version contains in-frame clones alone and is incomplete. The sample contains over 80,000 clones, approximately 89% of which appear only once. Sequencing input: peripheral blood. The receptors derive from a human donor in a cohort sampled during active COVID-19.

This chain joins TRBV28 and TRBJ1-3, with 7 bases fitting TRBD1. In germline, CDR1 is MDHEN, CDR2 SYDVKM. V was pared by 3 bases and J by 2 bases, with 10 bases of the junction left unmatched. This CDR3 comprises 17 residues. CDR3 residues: CASSFLVLRGPGNTIYF. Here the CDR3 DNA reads TGTGCCAGCAGTTTTTTAGTCCTAAGGGGGCCTGGAAACACCATATATTTT.

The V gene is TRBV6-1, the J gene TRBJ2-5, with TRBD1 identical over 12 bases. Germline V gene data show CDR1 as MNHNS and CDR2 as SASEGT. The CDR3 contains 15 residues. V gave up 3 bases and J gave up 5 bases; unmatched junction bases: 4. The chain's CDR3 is CASSEGQGAVETQYF. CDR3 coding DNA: TGTGCCAGCAGTGAGGGACAGGGGGCTGTGGAGACCCAGTACTTC.

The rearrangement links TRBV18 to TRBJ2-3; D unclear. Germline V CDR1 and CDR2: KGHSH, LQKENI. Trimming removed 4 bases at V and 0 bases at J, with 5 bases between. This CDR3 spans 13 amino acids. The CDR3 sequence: CASSLLSTDTQYF. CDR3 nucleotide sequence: TGTGCCAGCTCACTCCTTAGCACAGATACGCAGTATTTT.

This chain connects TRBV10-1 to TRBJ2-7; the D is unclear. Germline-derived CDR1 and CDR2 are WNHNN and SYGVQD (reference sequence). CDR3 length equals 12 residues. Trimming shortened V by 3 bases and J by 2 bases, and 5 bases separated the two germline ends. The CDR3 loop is CASSDGPYEQYF. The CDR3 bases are TGCGCCAGCAGTGATGGGCCCTACGAGCAGTACTTC.

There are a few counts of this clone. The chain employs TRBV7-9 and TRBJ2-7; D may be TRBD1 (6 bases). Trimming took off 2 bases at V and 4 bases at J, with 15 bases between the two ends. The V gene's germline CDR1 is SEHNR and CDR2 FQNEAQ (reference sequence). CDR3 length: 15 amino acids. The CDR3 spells CASSLIQDRPYEQYF. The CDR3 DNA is TGTGCCAGCAGCTTAATCCAGGACAGACCTTACGAGCAGTACTTC.

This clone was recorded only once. This CDR3 reads CASRSLYLAVTDTQYF. The CDR3 DNA sequence: TGTGCCAGCAGATCTTTGTACCTAGCGGTGACAGATACGCAGTATTTT. V gene TRBV28 combines with J gene TRBJ2-3; TRBD2 agrees at 7 bases. Germline CDR1 is MDHEN and CDR2 is SYDVKM. The CDR3 is made up of 16 amino acids. V was clipped by 6 bases and J by 3 bases; unmatched bases: 12.

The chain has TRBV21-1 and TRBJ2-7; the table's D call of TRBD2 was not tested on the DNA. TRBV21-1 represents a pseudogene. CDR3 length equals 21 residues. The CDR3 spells CASSNGGKGLAGGPGSYEQYF. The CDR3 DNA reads TGTGCCAGCAGCAATGGTGGTAAAGGACTAGCGGGAGGGCCTGGCTCCTACGAGCAGTACTTC.

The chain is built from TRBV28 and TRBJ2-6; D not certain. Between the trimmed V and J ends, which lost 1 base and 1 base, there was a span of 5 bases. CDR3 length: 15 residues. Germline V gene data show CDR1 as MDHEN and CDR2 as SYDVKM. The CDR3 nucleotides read TGTGCCAGCAGTTTATTCGGGTCTGGGGCCAACGTCCTGACTTTC. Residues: CASSLFGSGANVLTF.

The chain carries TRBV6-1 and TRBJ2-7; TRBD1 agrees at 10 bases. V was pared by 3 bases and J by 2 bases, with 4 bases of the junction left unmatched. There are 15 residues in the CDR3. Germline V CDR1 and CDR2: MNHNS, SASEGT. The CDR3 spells CASSEGQGIPYEQYF. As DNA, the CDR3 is TGTGCCAGCAGTGAGGGACAGGGGATCCCCTACGAGCAGTACTTC.

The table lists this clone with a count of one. In DNA form, the CDR3 reads TGTGCCAGCAGCCCCGGGGGCGGGAGGGACAATGAGCAGTTCTTC. Translation gives CASSPGGGRDNEQFF. J is TRBJ2-1 and V is TRBV7-9; TRBD2 matches at 9 bases. The J segment lost 5 bases and the V segment lost 5 bases, leaving 7 bases of the junction unmatched. The CDR3 runs 15 residues. In germline, CDR1 is SEHNR, CDR2 FQNEAQ (reference sequence).